The following is a TCR beta chain sequence with its context. The protocol was immunoSEQ multiplex PCR, while the TCRdb copy is restricted to in-frame clones and leaves out a portion. This table has roughly 130,000 clones, around 90% appearing once. This sample stems from a study of control samples from healthy donors and cancer patients. V gave up 0 bases and J gave up 6 bases, with 10 bases separating them. In germline, CDR1 is SGDLS, CDR2 YYNGEE. This CDR3 contains 14 residues. The chain has TRBV9 and TRBJ2-1; D gene uncertain. The specimen was blood. This clonotype was obtained from a man in his late teens or twenties in good health. The CDR3 DNA follows: TGTGCCAGCAGCGTAGGCGCAGCCCTCAATGAGCAGTTCTTC. Its translation: CASSVGAALNEQFF.